These 2 T cell receptor beta chains came from one sample sequenced in a study of T cell responses to AZD1222 COVID-19 vaccine. Repertoires were generated with immunoSEQ multiplex PCR, while TCRdb's copy carries only in-frame clones and drops some. This table holds around 70,000 clones, over 60% found once. The sample in question was peripheral blood, obtained on day 0 of AZD1222 vaccination. These receptors were taken from an adult in good health.

This chain links TRBV28 with TRBJ2-7; 7 bases align to TRBD1. Germline lookup yields CDR1 MDHEN and CDR2 SYDVKM. With 2 bases clipped from V and 7 bases from J, the junction kept 5 bases outside the gene matches. There are 13 residues in the CDR3. The CDR3 is CASSLGRQGEQYF. Written as DNA, the CDR3 is TGTGCCAGCAGTTTAGGGAGACAGGGTGAGCAGTACTTC. Full variable domain (rest looked up from reference TRBV28 and TRBJ2-7): DVKVTQSSRYLVKRTGEKVFLECVQDMDHENMFWYRQDPGLGLRLIYFSYDVKMKEKGDIPEGYSVSREKKERFSLILESASTNQTSMYLCASSLGRQGEQYFGPGTRLTVT.

The chain employs TRBV11-3 and TRBJ1-1; perhaps TRBD1 as D (6 bases). CDR1 is SGHNT, CDR2 YENEEA, per germline. Trimming stripped 5 bases from V and 5 bases from J, with 12 bases between. The CDR3 loop spans 13 amino acids. As DNA, the CDR3 is TGTGCCAGCAGCCTACAGGGCGAAACTGAAGCTTTCTTT. Protein: CASSLQGETEAFF.